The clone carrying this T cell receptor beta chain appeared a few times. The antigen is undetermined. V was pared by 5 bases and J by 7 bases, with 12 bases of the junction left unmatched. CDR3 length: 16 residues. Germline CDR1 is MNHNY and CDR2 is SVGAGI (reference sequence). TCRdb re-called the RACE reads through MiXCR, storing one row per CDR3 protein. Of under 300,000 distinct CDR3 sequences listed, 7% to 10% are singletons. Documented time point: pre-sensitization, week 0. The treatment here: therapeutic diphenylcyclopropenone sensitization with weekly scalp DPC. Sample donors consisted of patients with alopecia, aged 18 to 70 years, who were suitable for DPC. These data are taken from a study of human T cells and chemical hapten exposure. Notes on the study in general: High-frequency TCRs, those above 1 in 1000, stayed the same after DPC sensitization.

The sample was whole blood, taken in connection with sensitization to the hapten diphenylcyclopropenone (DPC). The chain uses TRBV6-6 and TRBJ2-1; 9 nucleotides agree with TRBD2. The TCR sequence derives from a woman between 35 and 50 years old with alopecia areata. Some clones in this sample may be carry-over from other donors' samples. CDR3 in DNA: TGTGCCAGCAGTCCGCCACCGGGACTAGCCGGGAATGAGCAGTTCTTC. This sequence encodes CASSPPPGLAGNEQFF.